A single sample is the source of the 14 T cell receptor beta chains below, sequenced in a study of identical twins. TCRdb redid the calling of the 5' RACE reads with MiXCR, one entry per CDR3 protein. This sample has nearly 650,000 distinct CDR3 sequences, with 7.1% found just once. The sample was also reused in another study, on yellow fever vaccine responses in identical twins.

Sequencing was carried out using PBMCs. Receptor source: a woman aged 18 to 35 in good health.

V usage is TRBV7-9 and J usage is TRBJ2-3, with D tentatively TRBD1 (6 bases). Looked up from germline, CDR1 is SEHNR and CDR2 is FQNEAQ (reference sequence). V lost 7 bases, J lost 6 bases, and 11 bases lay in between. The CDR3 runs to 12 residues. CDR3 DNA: TGTGCCAGCATCCGACAGGAGGATACGCAGTATTTT. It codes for CASIRQEDTQYF.

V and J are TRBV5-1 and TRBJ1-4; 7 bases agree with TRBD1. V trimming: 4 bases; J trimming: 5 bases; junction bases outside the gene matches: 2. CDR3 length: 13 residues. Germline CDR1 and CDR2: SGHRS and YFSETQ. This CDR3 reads CASSLDRNEKLFF. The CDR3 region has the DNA TGCGCCAGCAGCCTGGACAGGAATGAAAAACTGTTTTTT. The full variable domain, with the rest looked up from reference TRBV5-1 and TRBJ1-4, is KAGVTQTPRYLIKTRGQQVTLSCSPISGHRSVSWYQQTPGQGLQFLFEYFSETQRNKGNFPGRFSGRQFSNSRSEMNVSTLELGDSALYLCASSLDRNEKLFFGSGTQLSVL.

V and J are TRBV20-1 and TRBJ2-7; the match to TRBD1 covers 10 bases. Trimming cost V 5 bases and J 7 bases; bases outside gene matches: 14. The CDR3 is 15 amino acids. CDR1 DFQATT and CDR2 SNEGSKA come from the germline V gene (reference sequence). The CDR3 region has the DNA TGCAGTGCTTTCTCCGGGACAGGGGTTTCAAGTGAGCAGTACTTC. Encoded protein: CSAFSGTGVSSEQYF.

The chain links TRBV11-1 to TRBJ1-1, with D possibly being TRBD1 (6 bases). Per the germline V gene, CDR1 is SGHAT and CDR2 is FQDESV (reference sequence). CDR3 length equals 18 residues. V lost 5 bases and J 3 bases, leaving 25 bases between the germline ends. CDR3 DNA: TGTGCCAGCAGCCCCGGAGGGGGAGGGTTCTTCAGGGACACTGAAGCTTTCTTT. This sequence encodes CASSPGGGGFFRDTEAFF.

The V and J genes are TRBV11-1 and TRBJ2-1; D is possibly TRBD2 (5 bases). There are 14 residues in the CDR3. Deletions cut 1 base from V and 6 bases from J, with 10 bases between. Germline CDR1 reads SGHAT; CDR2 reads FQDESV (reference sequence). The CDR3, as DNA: TGTGCCAGCAGCTTAGGCGGGCTTTTCAATGAGCAGTTCTTC. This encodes CASSLGGLFNEQFF.

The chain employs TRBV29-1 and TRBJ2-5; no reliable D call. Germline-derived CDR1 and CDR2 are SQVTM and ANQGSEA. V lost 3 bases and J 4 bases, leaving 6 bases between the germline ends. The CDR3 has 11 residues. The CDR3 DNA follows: TGCAGCGTTGAGCTAGGAGAGACCCAGTACTTC. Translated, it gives CSVELGETQYF.

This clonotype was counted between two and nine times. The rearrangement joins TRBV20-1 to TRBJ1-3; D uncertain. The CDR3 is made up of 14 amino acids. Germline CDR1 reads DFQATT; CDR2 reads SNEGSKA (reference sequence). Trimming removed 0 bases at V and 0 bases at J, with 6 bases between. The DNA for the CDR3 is TGCAGTGCTAGAGACCCGAACTCTGGAAACACCATATATTTT. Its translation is CSARDPNSGNTIYF.

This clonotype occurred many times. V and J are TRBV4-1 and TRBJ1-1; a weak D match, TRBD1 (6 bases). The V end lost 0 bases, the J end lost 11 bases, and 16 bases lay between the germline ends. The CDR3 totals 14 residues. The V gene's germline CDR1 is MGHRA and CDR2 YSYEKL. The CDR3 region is CASSQEQGDWGAFF. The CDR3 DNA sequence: TGCGCCAGCAGCCAAGAACAGGGCGATTGGGGGGCTTTCTTT.

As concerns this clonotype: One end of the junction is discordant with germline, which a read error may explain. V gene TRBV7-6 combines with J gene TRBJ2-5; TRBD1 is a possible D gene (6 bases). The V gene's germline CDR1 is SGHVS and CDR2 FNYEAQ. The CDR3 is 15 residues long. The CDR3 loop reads CASSFSTGFQEIQYF. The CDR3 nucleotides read TGTGCCAGCAGCTTCAGCACAGGGTTCCAAGAGATCCAGTACTTC.

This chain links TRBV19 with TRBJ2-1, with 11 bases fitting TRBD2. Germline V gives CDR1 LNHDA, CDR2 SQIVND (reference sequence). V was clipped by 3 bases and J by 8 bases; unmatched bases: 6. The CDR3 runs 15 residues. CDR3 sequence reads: CASSIPLAGVYEQFF. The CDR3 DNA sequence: TGTGCCAGTAGTATTCCACTAGCGGGAGTCTATGAGCAGTTCTTC.

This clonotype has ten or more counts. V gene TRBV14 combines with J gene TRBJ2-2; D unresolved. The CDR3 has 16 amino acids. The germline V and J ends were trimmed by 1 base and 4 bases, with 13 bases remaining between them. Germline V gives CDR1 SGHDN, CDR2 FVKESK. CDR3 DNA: TGTGCCAGCAGCCAAGTCTGGCCGTCGAGCACCGGGGAGCTGTTTTTT. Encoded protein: CASSQVWPSSTGELFF.

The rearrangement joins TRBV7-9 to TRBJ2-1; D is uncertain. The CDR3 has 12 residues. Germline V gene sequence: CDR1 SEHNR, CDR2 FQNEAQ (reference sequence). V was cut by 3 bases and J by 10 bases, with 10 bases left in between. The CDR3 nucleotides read TGTGCCAGCAGCTTGGCAAACTACGAGCAGTTCTTC. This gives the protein CASSLANYEQFF.

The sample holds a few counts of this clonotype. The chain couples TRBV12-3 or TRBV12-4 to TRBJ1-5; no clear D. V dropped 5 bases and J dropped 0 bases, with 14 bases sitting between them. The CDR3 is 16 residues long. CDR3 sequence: CASSPHNPNSNQPQHF. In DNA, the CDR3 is TGTGCCAGCAGTCCCCACAATCCAAATAGCAATCAGCCCCAGCATTTT.

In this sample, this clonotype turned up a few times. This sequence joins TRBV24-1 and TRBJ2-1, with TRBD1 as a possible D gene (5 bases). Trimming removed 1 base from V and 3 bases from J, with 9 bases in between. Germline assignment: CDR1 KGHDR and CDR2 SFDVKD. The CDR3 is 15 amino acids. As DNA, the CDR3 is TGTGCCACCAGTGATTTAGGCAGGGACTACAATGAGCAGTTCTTC. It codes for CATSDLGRDYNEQFF.